The 32 T cell receptor beta chains below all came from one sample that was sequenced in a study of T cell responses to AZD1222 COVID-19 vaccine. Only in-frame clones appear in the TCRdb table, and some are missing; sequencing was by immunoSEQ multiplex PCR. Among roughly 160,000 clones, over 75% were seen once, and the ten largest hold 4.3%. The source material was peripheral blood, sampled 28 days after the second AZD1222 dose. The source is an adult who received the AZD1222 COVID-19 vaccine.

The chain carries TRBV19 and TRBJ2-7, with no clear D. Germline V gives CDR1 LNHDA, CDR2 SQIVND (reference sequence). V dropped 10 bases and J dropped 3 bases, with 10 bases sitting between them. This CDR3 has 11 amino acids. Written as DNA, the CDR3 is TGTGCCACCCACGACCGCTACGAGCAGTACTTC. Protein product: CATHDRYEQYF.

The rearrangement uses TRBV7-2 and TRBJ2-5, with D perhaps TRBD2 (6 bases). Per germline, CDR1 SGHTA and CDR2 FQGNSA. The CDR3 is 17 residues long. The V and J ends lost 2 bases and 1 base respectively, with 17 bases between them. CDR3 nucleotide sequence: TGTGCCAGCAGCTTACCTCCCGGGGGTTGGGGCCAAGAGACCCAGTACTTC. Amino acids: CASSLPPGGWGQETQYF. The variable domain in full, completed from reference TRBV7-2 and TRBJ2-5, reads GAGVSQSPSNKVTEKGKDVELRCDPISGHTALYWYRQSLGQGLEFLIYFQGNSAPDKSGLPSDRFSAERTGGSVSTLTIQRTQQEDSAVYLCASSLPPGGWGQETQYFGPGTRLLVL.

V gene TRBV2 combines with J gene TRBJ1-2; 7 bases agree with TRBD1. CDR3 size: 15 residues. Germline loops: CDR1 SNHLY, CDR2 FYNNEI. Trimming took 11 bases from V and 4 from J; bases not matched to a gene: 16. CDR3 in amino acids: CASSQLGQRIYGYTF. The CDR3 DNA is TGTGCCTCTTCGCAACTGGGACAGAGGATCTATGGCTACACCTTC.

The count of this clone is one. The chain recombines TRBV27 with TRBJ1-5; the D gene is possibly TRBD1 (6 bases). V lost 5 bases and J 4 bases, leaving 12 bases between the germline ends. The CDR3 is 14 amino acids. Germline V gene data show CDR1 as MNHEY and CDR2 as SMNVEV (reference sequence). The CDR3 is CASSLQGKNQPQHF. The CDR3 bases are TGTGCCAGCAGTCTACAGGGTAAAAATCAGCCCCAGCATTTT.

The V and J genes are TRBV5-1 and TRBJ2-2; possibly TRBD1 or TRBD2 for D (5 bases each). CDR1 is SGHRS, CDR2 YFSETQ, per germline. The CDR3 has 14 residues. V was clipped by 4 bases and J by 3 bases, with 10 bases between them. CDR3 amino acids: CASSPMGDTGELFF. The CDR3 bases are TGCGCCAGCAGCCCAATGGGGGACACCGGGGAGCTGTTTTTT.

The rearrangement joins TRBV2 to TRBJ2-7; D tentatively reads TRBD1 or TRBD2 (5 bases each). The CDR3 length is 13 residues. Germline V gene data show CDR1 as SNHLY and CDR2 as FYNNEI. Trimming removed 4 bases at V and 2 bases at J, with 9 bases between. As DNA, the CDR3 is TGTGCCAGCAGTGTGAGGGGTACCTACGAGCAGTACTTC. Translating gives CASSVRGTYEQYF.

The V and J genes are TRBV6-2 or TRBV6-3 and TRBJ1-1; tentatively, D is TRBD1 (6 bases). The ends were cut back, 0 bases at V and 7 bases at J, with 15 bases in the middle. The length of the CDR3 is 15 residues. The germline gives CDR1 MNHEY, CDR2 SVGEGT. CDR3 bases: TGTGCCAGCAGTTACTCGAGTTCGGGGGCTGATGAAGCTTTCTTT. Amino acids: CASSYSSSGADEAFF.

The genes are TRBV5-6 and TRBJ1-2; D is ambiguous. CDR3 length equals 13 residues. Germline assignment: CDR1 SGHDT and CDR2 YYEEEE. V lost 6 bases, J lost 5 bases, and 14 bases lay in between. The CDR3 loop reads CASNRRVEYGYTF. CDR3 DNA: TGTGCCAGCAACCGTCGGGTAGAGTATGGCTACACCTTC.

The chain carries TRBV9 and TRBJ1-1, with D maybe TRBD1 (6 bases). V dropped 1 base and J dropped 1 base, with 8 bases sitting between them. The CDR3 totals 14 residues. The germline CDR1 and CDR2 sequences are SGDLS and YYNGEE. The CDR3 DNA is TGTGCCAGCAGCGTAAAGGGGGAGAACACTGAAGCTTTCTTT. Translation: CASSVKGENTEAFF.

V is TRBV2 and J is TRBJ1-2; no clear D gene. CDR1 is SNHLY, CDR2 FYNNEI, per germline. V lost 3 bases, J lost 7 bases, and 12 bases lay in between. The CDR3 has 13 amino acids. The CDR3 spells CASSDSAALGYTF. In DNA, the CDR3 is TGTGCCAGCAGTGATAGTGCCGCTCTTGGCTACACCTTC.

The rearrangement uses TRBV6-5 and TRBJ2-7; D unresolved. The CDR3 contains 15 residues. Germline loops: CDR1 MNHEY, CDR2 SVGAGI. The germline V and J ends were trimmed by 6 bases and 2 bases, with 17 bases remaining between them. CDR3 protein: CASRPFPQGAYEQYF. CDR3 nucleotide sequence: TGTGCCAGCAGGCCATTTCCCCAAGGCGCCTACGAGCAGTACTTC.

The J gene is TRBJ1-1, the V gene TRBV29-1, with unresolved D. CDR1 and CDR2 from the germline V gene are SQVTM and ANQGSEA. The V end was cut by 0 bases, the J end by 1 base, with 6 bases between. CDR3 size: 13 residues. DNA of the CDR3: TGCAGCGTTGAAGATCCAGCGAACACTGAAGCTTTCTTT. As protein: CSVEDPANTEAFF.

The genes are TRBV2 and TRBJ1-2, with TRBD1 matching 8 bases. This CDR3 is built from 14 residues. Germline trimming cut 2 bases from V and 2 bases from J; bases unmatched to any gene: 1. Per the germline V gene, CDR1 is SNHLY and CDR2 is FYNNEI. The CDR3 nucleotides are TGTGCCAGCAGTGAACAGGGGGCCAACTATGGCTACACCTTC. Protein: CASSEQGANYGYTF.

V gene TRBV2 combines with J gene TRBJ1-2, with no clear D. CDR1 SNHLY and CDR2 FYNNEI come from the germline V gene. The CDR3 length is 14 residues. Trimming cost V 6 bases and J 3 bases, with 14 bases left between them. CDR3 coding DNA: TGTGCCAGCAGGATTTCCAGGCTCGACTATGGCTACACCTTC. Protein: CASRISRLDYGYTF.

Here the CDR3 DNA reads TGTGCCAGCAGCCAGCTAGCGGGGCTCACAGATACGCAGTATTTT. Amino acid sequence: CASSQLAGLTDTQYF. The V gene is TRBV7-6, the J gene TRBJ2-3; 9 bases are a match to TRBD2. The V gene's germline CDR1 is SGHVS and CDR2 FNYEAQ. V was clipped by 5 bases and J by 2 bases; unmatched bases: 5. This CDR3 has 15 amino acids.

The genes are TRBV4-3 and TRBJ1-5; 7 bases fit TRBD1. V lost 4 bases and J lost 4; bases outside the gene matches: 4. The CDR3 extends over 14 amino acids. The germline V gene encodes CDR1 LGHNA and CDR2 YSLEER. The CDR3 loop is CASSLGTANQPQHF. The DNA for the CDR3 is TGCGCCAGCAGCCTCGGGACAGCTAATCAGCCCCAGCATTTT.

The chain combines TRBV6-5 with TRBJ2-2; the D call may be TRBD1 or TRBD2 (5 bases each). Between the trimmed V and J ends, which lost 4 bases and 0 bases, there was a span of 12 bases. CDR1 MNHEY and CDR2 SVGAGI come from the germline V gene. This CDR3 region has 16 residues. CDR3 protein: CASSWEGTANTGELFF. CDR3 DNA sequence: TGTGCCAGCAGTTGGGAAGGGACGGCGAACACCGGGGAGCTGTTTTTT.

The rearrangement uses TRBV10-2 and TRBJ1-1; weak D call: TRBD1 (5 bases). The CDR3 is 13 residues long. From germline, CDR1 is WSHSY and CDR2 SAAADI. Trimming removed 7 bases at V and 1 base at J, with 10 bases between. CDR3 bases: TGCGCCAGCACCGGGACCAAGAACACTGAAGCTTTCTTT. Translating it yields CASTGTKNTEAFF.

The chain carries TRBV19 and TRBJ1-1; D may be TRBD1 (5 bases). Germline V gives CDR1 LNHDA, CDR2 SQIVND (reference sequence). V shed 4 bases and J shed 5 bases, with 11 bases lying between them. CDR3 length: 13 amino acids. CDR3 nucleotide sequence: TGTGCCAGTAGTACAGGGTTGGGGACTGAAGCTTTCTTT. It yields the protein CASSTGLGTEAFF.

This chain joins TRBV5-4 and TRBJ1-2; D is unclear. Germline CDR1 SGHNT, CDR2 YYREEE (reference sequence). The V gene lost 0 bases and the J gene lost 7 bases, with 19 bases spanning the gap. The CDR3 runs to 16 residues. Written as DNA, the CDR3 is TGTGCCAGCAGCTTGGGGACGGGGAAGGCCACTATTGGCTACACCTTC. It yields the protein CASSLGTGKATIGYTF.

This sequence joins TRBV5-1 and TRBJ1-4; no definite D call. CDR3 length: 15 residues. Germline V gene lookup returns CDR1 SGHRS and CDR2 YFSETQ. With 4 bases removed from V and 0 bases from J, the gap between germline ends came to 10 bases. The CDR3 loop is CASSPSGATNEKLFF. CDR3 sequence (DNA): TGCGCCAGCAGCCCCTCCGGAGCAACTAATGAAAAACTGTTTTTT.

This clone was seen a few times. The genes are TRBV24-1 and TRBJ1-2; D is undetermined. V was pared by 4 bases and J by 6 bases, with 11 bases between. Germline V lookup: CDR1 KGHDR, CDR2 SFDVKD. The CDR3 loop spans 13 amino acids. Written as DNA, the CDR3 is TGTGCCACCAGTGACCGGCGGAGTGATGGCTACACCTTC. Amino acids: CATSDRRSDGYTF.

The chain uses TRBV1 and TRBJ1-3. TRBV1 is annotated as a pseudogene. The length of the CDR3 is 15 residues. CDR3: CTSSLDSSSGNTIYF. CDR3 DNA: TGCACCAGCAGCTTAGACTCTTCCTCTGGAAACACCATATATTTT.

This sequence joins TRBV10-2 and TRBJ1-1; TRBD1 matches 10 bases. Per the germline V gene, CDR1 is WSHSY and CDR2 is SAAADI. The CDR3 consists of 14 residues. After removal of 2 bases from V and 4 bases from J, the junction contained 1 base not matched to a gene. The CDR3 nucleotides read TGCGCCAGCAGTGAGGGACAGGGGGGCACTGAAGCTTTCTTT. The encoded protein is CASSEGQGGTEAFF.

This chain connects TRBV6-1 to TRBJ1-2; D uncertain. The CDR3 has 15 residues. Germline V lookup: CDR1 MNHNS, CDR2 SASEGT. Trimming took off 0 bases at V and 0 bases at J, with 8 bases between the two ends. In DNA, the CDR3 is TGTGCCAGCAGTGAAGCTCGGGTGGCTAACTATGGCTACACCTTC. Translating it yields CASSEARVANYGYTF.

There are a few counts of this clone. In DNA, the CDR3 is TGTGCCAGCAATCCGACAGGGGACCTCTATGGCTACACCTTC. Translation gives CASNPTGDLYGYTF. The J gene is TRBJ1-2, the V gene TRBV6-5, with 8 bases that match TRBD1. J was trimmed by 4 bases and V by 7 bases; bases with no gene match: 8. Germline V lookup: CDR1 MNHEY, CDR2 SVGAGI. The CDR3 extends over 14 amino acids.

This chain uses TRBV6-5 with TRBJ1-1; D possibly corresponds to TRBD1 (5 bases). The germline gives CDR1 MNHEY, CDR2 SVGAGI. This CDR3 comprises 13 residues. The germline V and J ends were trimmed by 4 bases and 4 bases, with 10 bases remaining between them. CDR3 nucleotide sequence: TGTGCCAGCAGTTCCGGGGCCTCCACTGAAGCTTTCTTT. Translating gives CASSSGASTEAFF.

This chain connects TRBV27 to TRBJ2-3; no definite D call. The CDR3 spans 14 residues. Germline loops: CDR1 MNHEY, CDR2 SMNVEV (reference sequence). The V end lost 1 base, the J end lost 1 base, and 6 bases lay between the germline ends. CDR3 bases: TGTGCCAGCAGTTTATGGGATGGCACAGATACGCAGTATTTT. It is translated as CASSLWDGTDTQYF.

The chain uses TRBV7-2 and TRBJ2-3; D not certain. CDR1 and CDR2 from the germline V gene are SGHTA and FQGNSA. V lost 0 bases, J lost 7 bases, and 11 bases lay in between. The CDR3 spans 14 residues. CDR3 DNA sequence: TGTGCCAGCAGCTTAGCGCGGACCCCCCATACGCAGTATTTT. This sequence encodes CASSLARTPHTQYF.

The chain is built from TRBV6-2 or TRBV6-3 and TRBJ1-1; 7 nucleotides match TRBD1. CDR3 size: 15 residues. Germline V gene lookup returns CDR1 MNHEY and CDR2 SVGEGT. V gave up 4 bases and J gave up 5 bases; unmatched junction bases: 10. CDR3 sequence reads: CASSSAGGLGTEAFF. CDR3 nucleotide sequence: TGTGCCAGCAGTTCCGCAGGGGGTCTCGGGACTGAAGCTTTCTTT.

The chain has TRBV10-3 and TRBJ1-4; D not certain. Germline V CDR1 and CDR2: ENHRY, SYGVKD. V lost 4 bases and J lost 6, with 12 bases in between. The length of the CDR3 is 14 residues. The CDR3 region has the DNA TGTGCCATCAGTGGGCCCGGGAGGGATGAAAAACTGTTTTTT. Translated: CAISGPGRDEKLFF.

This chain links TRBV6-5 with TRBJ1-3; possible D gene TRBD1, 6 bases. Germline CDR1 and CDR2: MNHEY and SVGAGI. The CDR3 is 14 amino acids. Trimming took 10 bases from V and 8 from J, leaving 21 bases between them. The CDR3 DNA follows: TGTGCCACCAAACAGGGTTTTAGGTCGGACACCATATATTTT. Its protein product is CATKQGFRSDTIYF.